The rows below give T cell receptor beta chains drawn from one sample of a study of OX40 agonist ivuxolimab in advanced cancers. Method: immunoSEQ multiplex PCR; TCRdb's copy keeps in-frame clones and lacks some. Of tens of thousands of clones listed, about four fifths are singletons. Sequencing was performed on CD4+ or CD8+ T cells sorted from blood, taken in a trial of the OX40 agonist ivuxolimab. These receptors were taken from an adult with an advanced solid tumor such as melanoma, head and neck, liver or kidney cancer. The CDR3 runs from the conserved cysteine through the conserved F or W. Each record gives: CDR3 protein, J gene, V gene.

CDR3 protein: CASSPQGAGGREQYF
J gene: TRBJ2-7
V gene: TRBV7-3

CDR3 protein: CSGWINTQYF
J gene: TRBJ2-3
V gene: TRBV29-1

CDR3 protein: CASKVAGGNEQFF
J gene: TRBJ2-1
V gene: TRBV28

CDR3 protein: CASSGSIAGGRPYEQYF
J gene: TRBJ2-7
V gene: TRBV25-1

CDR3 protein: CASSLDSWEIGNYGYTF
J gene: TRBJ1-2
V gene: TRBV7-2

CDR3 protein: CASIGSGAKNIQYF
J gene: TRBJ2-4
V gene: TRBV6-1

CDR3 protein: CASSFLQGGDTIYF
J gene: TRBJ1-3
V gene: TRBV7-9

CDR3 protein: CASSRQSREKLFF
J gene: TRBJ1-4
V gene: TRBV11-2

CDR3 protein: CASSLSGLYQETQYF
J gene: TRBJ2-5
V gene: TRBV5-4

CDR3 protein: CASSPGRGQGEKLFF
J gene: TRBJ1-4
V gene: TRBV7-8

CDR3 protein: CASSSYGWYSGNTIYF
J gene: TRBJ1-3
V gene: TRBV19

CDR3 protein: CASLNRGDTQYF
J gene: TRBJ2-3
V gene: TRBV2

CDR3 protein: CASSSRLAGEGELFF
J gene: TRBJ2-2
V gene: TRBV5-1

CDR3 protein: CAISEGGVTGFGAFF
J gene: TRBJ1-1
V gene: TRBV10-3

CDR3 protein: CASRETGAADTQYF
J gene: TRBJ2-3
V gene: TRBV19

CDR3 protein: CAYSGRPANYGYTF
J gene: TRBJ1-2
V gene: TRBV30

CDR3 protein: CASSDRQAGELFF
J gene: TRBJ2-2
V gene: TRBV7-2

CDR3 protein: CASSDRVWNGYTF
J gene: TRBJ1-2
V gene: TRBV2

CDR3 protein: CASSYSMVEGQPQHF
J gene: TRBJ1-5
V gene: TRBV6-5

CDR3 protein: CASSPSGGRTEGAFF
J gene: TRBJ1-1
V gene: TRBV7-2

CDR3 protein: CASSSHRGMNTEAFF
J gene: TRBJ1-1
V gene: TRBV7-2

CDR3 protein: CASSLVWDPVKTQYF
J gene: TRBJ2-5
V gene: TRBV5-1

CDR3 protein: CASSLEFGTSGNYEQYF
J gene: TRBJ2-7
V gene: TRBV5-4

CDR3 protein: CASSFGTGAGNTIYF
J gene: TRBJ1-3
V gene: TRBV5-1

CDR3 protein: CASSLAGPLVF
J gene: TRBJ1-2
V gene: TRBV5-1

CDR3 protein: CASGRTISYNEQFF
J gene: TRBJ2-1
V gene: TRBV27

CDR3 protein: CASSANSHTDTQYF
J gene: TRBJ2-3
V gene: TRBV5-1

CDR3 protein: CASSIRVPYEQYF
J gene: TRBJ2-7
V gene: TRBV27

CDR3 protein: CASSPEPGTSYEQYF
J gene: TRBJ2-7
V gene: TRBV7-6

CDR3 protein: CASSLQGRPSQRADTQYF
J gene: TRBJ2-3
V gene: TRBV4-1

CDR3 protein: CASSPGGAQGNQPQHF
J gene: TRBJ1-5
V gene: TRBV7-2

CDR3 protein: CASSLGGPGKRETQYF
J gene: TRBJ2-5
V gene: TRBV7-9

CDR3 protein: CASSSIPGTGNEQYF
J gene: TRBJ2-7
V gene: TRBV9

CDR3 protein: CASRPGTSGRVEQFF
J gene: TRBJ2-1
V gene: TRBV27

CDR3 protein: CASEGAGELFF
J gene: TRBJ2-2
V gene: TRBV5-6

CDR3 protein: CASSVTSDWETQYF
J gene: TRBJ2-5
V gene: TRBV9

CDR3 protein: CASSLGGSSIQTLHF
J gene: TRBJ1-6
V gene: TRBV7-2

CDR3 protein: CASSQSTGQLNEKLFF
J gene: TRBJ1-4
V gene: TRBV18

CDR3 protein: CASSQEVGRATSTDTQYF
J gene: TRBJ2-3
V gene: TRBV4-3

CDR3 protein: CASSLKYSDGYTF
J gene: TRBJ1-2
V gene: TRBV27

CDR3 protein: CASSRGLAGPGGETQYF
J gene: TRBJ2-5
V gene: TRBV19

CDR3 protein: CASSSQGTEAFF
J gene: TRBJ1-1
V gene: TRBV5-1

CDR3 protein: CASRTYSTDTQYF
J gene: TRBJ2-3
V gene: TRBV27

CDR3 protein: CASSVGMQGNHGYTF
J gene: TRBJ1-2
V gene: TRBV2

CDR3 protein: CASSLRLAGASTDTQYF
J gene: TRBJ2-3
V gene: TRBV7-2

CDR3 protein: CASSPLTQGDYGYTF
J gene: TRBJ1-2
V gene: TRBV19

CDR3 protein: CASSPAANEKLFF
J gene: TRBJ1-4
V gene: TRBV7-2